The entry below gives a single TCR beta chain sequence along with its context. This sample is part of a study of blood T cell repertoires in COVID-19. The repertoire was sequenced with immunoSEQ multiplex PCR; TCRdb's copy has only in-frame clones and lacks some. The data show about 100,000 clones, more than 75% seen once. Per the germline V gene, CDR1 is LNHDA and CDR2 is SQIVND (reference sequence). The V end was cut by 3 bases, the J end by 13 bases, with 19 bases between. The CDR3 sequence is 14 residues long. This sequence joins TRBV19 and TRBJ2-4; tentatively, D is TRBD2 (6 bases). The specimen sequenced was peripheral blood. The receptor's source is a man under 40 in a cohort sampled during active COVID-19. The CDR3 nucleotides read TGTGCCAGTAGTATTCGTGGGGGTGGGGAGGCCCAGTACTTC. Residues: CASSIRGGGEAQYF.